These 21 T cell receptor beta chains originate from one sample sequenced in a study of T cells after yellow fever vaccination. TCRdb reanalysed the 5' RACE reads using MiXCR and keeps one entry per CDR3 protein. The sample gives 150,000 to 200,000 distinct CDR3 sequences, around 9.7% of which show up once; about a third is in the top ten. Here the sequenced sample was CD8+ T cells sorted from PBMCs, taken 45 days after the yellow fever booster vaccination. All receptors derive from a man between 18 and 35 years old who received the YFV17D yellow fever vaccine.

The chain joins TRBV6-2 or TRBV6-3 to TRBJ2-7; the match to TRBD1 covers 8 bases. Per germline, CDR1 MNHEY and CDR2 SVGEGT. After removal of 5 bases from V and 1 base from J, the junction contained 10 bases not matched to a gene. This CDR3 has 16 residues. CDR3 amino acids: CASSPRTGMISYEQYV. The CDR3 DNA reads as TGTGCCAGCAGTCCAAGGACAGGGATGATTTCCTACGAGCAGTACGTC.

The rearrangement uses TRBV5-1 and TRBJ2-7, with D possibly called TRBD1 or TRBD2 (5 bases each). The CDR3 contains 15 residues. The germline gives CDR1 SGHRS, CDR2 YFSETQ. The germline V and J ends were trimmed by 2 bases and 2 bases, with 14 bases remaining between them. The chain's CDR3 is CASSFRDLNPYEQYF. CDR3 in DNA: TGCGCCAGCAGCTTTAGGGACCTAAACCCCTACGAGCAGTACTTC.

In this sample, this clonotype turned up a few times. The CDR3 sequence is CASSPRAVSNQPQHF. The CDR3 DNA reads as TGCGCCAGCAGCCCCCGGGCCGTTAGCAATCAGCCCCAGCATTTT. The V gene is TRBV4-1, the J gene TRBJ1-5; no clear D. Trimming took off 4 bases at V and 0 bases at J, with 10 bases between the two ends. CDR3 length equals 15 residues. CDR1 and CDR2 from the germline V gene are MGHRA and YSYEKL.

This clonotype was picked up a small number of times. The chain links TRBV3-1 to TRBJ2-1; TRBD2 aligns across 8 bases. The CDR3 is 17 amino acids. Looked up from germline, CDR1 is LGHDT and CDR2 is YNNKEL (reference sequence). V dropped 0 bases and J dropped 4; count of bases not matched to a gene: 8. CDR3 DNA sequence: TGTGCCAGCAGCCAAGATACGGGGCTAGCGGGTTACAATGAGCAGTTCTTC. This sequence encodes CASSQDTGLAGYNEQFF.

This clonotype was seen a handful of times. The chain uses TRBV4-3 and TRBJ2-7; D is undetermined. The V gene lost 0 bases and the J gene lost 1 base, with 10 bases spanning the gap. CDR1 is LGHNA and CDR2 is YSLEER in the germline V gene. The CDR3 is 15 amino acids. CDR3 loop: CASSQDRTPSYEQYF. In DNA form, the CDR3 reads TGCGCCAGCAGCCAAGATCGGACGCCATCCTACGAGCAGTACTTC.

This clonotype has more than one count but fewer than ten. The chain links TRBV6-6 to TRBJ2-1; 8 bases line up with TRBD1. CDR3 length: 14 residues. CDR1 and CDR2 from the germline V gene are MNHNY and SVGAGI (reference sequence). J was trimmed by 8 bases and V by 7 bases; bases with no gene match: 10. In DNA form, the CDR3 reads TGTGCCAGCACTCTGACAGGGGACTGGGATGAGCAGTTCTTC. It yields the protein CASTLTGDWDEQFF.

This clonotype was observed a few times. The chain joins TRBV13 to TRBJ2-5; D may be TRBD1 (7 bases). V dropped 5 bases and J dropped 2 bases, with 15 bases sitting between them. The CDR3 has 15 amino acids. Germline lookup yields CDR1 PRHDT and CDR2 FYEKMQ (reference sequence). Here the CDR3 reads CASSKGGTAQETQYF. The CDR3 DNA reads TGTGCCAGCAGCAAAGGGGGGACAGCACAAGAGACCCAGTACTTC.

This clonotype was detected a few times. This sequence joins TRBV4-1 and TRBJ1-3; D unclear. The CDR3 sequence is 16 residues long. V gave up 0 bases and J gave up 4 bases, with 13 bases separating them. Germline V CDR1 and CDR2: MGHRA, YSYEKL. Here the CDR3 reads CASSQEPTPGGNTIYF. The CDR3 DNA is TGCGCCAGCAGCCAAGAACCCACACCAGGAGGAAACACCATATATTTT.

This clonotype was recorded a few times. The chain links TRBV7-6 to TRBJ2-6; the D gene is possibly TRBD1 (5 bases). Trimming pared 4 bases from V and 0 bases from J, leaving 10 bases between. CDR1 is SGHVS and CDR2 is FNYEAQ in the germline V gene. The CDR3 totals 16 residues. CDR3 loop: CASSSDRYSGANVLTF. The DNA for the CDR3 is TGTGCCAGCAGCTCAGACAGATACTCTGGGGCCAACGTCCTGACTTTC.

This clonotype showed up just a few times. The chain has TRBV4-1 and TRBJ1-1, with TRBD1 matching over 7 bases. Losses at the gene ends were 0 bases for V and 3 bases for J; bases not matched to a gene: 1. The length of the CDR3 is 14 residues. The germline gives CDR1 MGHRA, CDR2 YSYEKL. CDR3 sequence reads: CASSQETGDTEAFF. CDR3 in DNA: TGCGCCAGCAGCCAAGAAACAGGGGACACTGAAGCTTTCTTT.

This clonotype has more than one count but fewer than ten. The CDR3 sequence: CASSLAAAVKTEAFF. The CDR3 bases are TGCGCCAGCAGCTTGGCCGCGGCCGTAAAAACTGAAGCTTTCTTT. The rearrangement uses TRBV5-1 and TRBJ1-1; D call uncertain. Trimming pared 0 bases from V and 5 bases from J, leaving 14 bases between. The germline V gene has CDR1 SGHRS and CDR2 YFSETQ. The CDR3 contains 15 residues.

The V call is TRBV7-9, the J call TRBJ1-4; the D is unclear. The V end lost 3 bases, the J end lost 12 bases, and 11 bases lay between the germline ends. CDR3 length equals 12 residues. In germline, CDR1 is SEHNR, CDR2 FQNEAQ (reference sequence). CDR3 DNA sequence: TGTGCCAGCAGCTTGGACCCCCGGGAACTGTTTTTT. Protein sequence: CASSLDPRELFF.

This clonotype was found many times. This rearrangement joins TRBV25-1 to TRBJ2-2; 9 bases map to TRBD1. Per the germline V gene, CDR1 is MGHDK and CDR2 is SYGVNS. Losses at the gene ends were 6 bases for V and 6 bases for J; bases not matched to a gene: 8. The CDR3 is made up of 15 amino acids. The CDR3, as DNA: TGTGCCAGCAGCGGGGACAGGGTGGCCCCCGGGGAGCTGTTTTTT. This translates into CASSGDRVAPGELFF.

Only a few counts were recorded for this clonotype. The chain is built from TRBV7-2 and TRBJ2-2; 8 nucleotides align to TRBD2. This CDR3 is 13 amino acids long. Looked up from germline, CDR1 is SGHTA and CDR2 is FQGNSA. The J segment lost 7 bases and the V segment lost 5 bases, leaving 3 bases of the junction unmatched. CDR3 DNA sequence: TGTGCCAGCAGCCCGGGGGGGCACGGGGAGCTGTTTTTT. Translated: CASSPGGHGELFF.

V is TRBV29-1 and J is TRBJ2-7; D perhaps matches TRBD1 (5 bases). V dropped 5 bases and J dropped 4 bases, with 15 bases sitting between them. From germline, CDR1 is SQVTM and CDR2 ANQGSEA. CDR3 length: 13 amino acids. CDR3 loop: CSVSVQGTYEQYF. CDR3 DNA sequence: TGCAGCGTTTCAGTCCAGGGTACTTACGAGCAGTACTTC.

A note on this clonotype: Mismatch with germline at one junction end may stem from a read error. V is TRBV7-9 and J is TRBJ2-1; D not resolved. The CDR3 has 12 residues. The germline CDR1 and CDR2 sequences are SEHNR and FQNEAQ (reference sequence). For the CDR3, the DNA is TGTGCCAGCAGCGTAGCCCACAATGAGCAGTTCTTC. Protein sequence: CASSVAHNEQFF.

The chain has TRBV6-1 and TRBJ1-5; D is undetermined. CDR3 length equals 15 residues. The germline V and J ends were trimmed by 8 bases and 0 bases, with 14 bases remaining between them. Germline values: CDR1 MNHNS, CDR2 SASEGT. CDR3 DNA sequence: TGTGCCAGCCTGGCTGAGGCCTATAGCAATCAGCCCCAGCATTTT. Its protein product is CASLAEAYSNQPQHF.

This clonotype was counted only a few times. This chain joins TRBV7-9 and TRBJ2-2; D possibly corresponds to TRBD1 (6 bases). The V gene lost 5 bases and the J gene lost 3 bases, with 13 bases spanning the gap. In germline, CDR1 is SEHNR, CDR2 FQNEAQ (reference sequence). This CDR3 comprises 15 residues. CDR3 region: CASSPATGYTGELFF. The CDR3 DNA is TGTGCCAGCAGCCCCGCGACAGGTTACACCGGGGAGCTGTTTTTT.

In its sample, this clonotype was seen many times. The J gene is TRBJ2-4, the V gene TRBV20-1; the D gene is possibly TRBD2 (7 bases). V was pared by 2 bases and J by 7 bases, with 15 bases between. The CDR3 sequence is 14 residues long. The germline V gene encodes CDR1 DFQATT and CDR2 SNEGSKA (reference sequence). This CDR3 reads CSARTGEGGNIQYF. In DNA, the CDR3 is TGCAGTGCTAGAACCGGGGAGGGGGGCAACATTCAGTACTTC.

This clonotype was counted many times. This rearrangement joins TRBV19 to TRBJ2-5, with D tentatively TRBD1 or TRBD2 (5 bases each). CDR1 and CDR2 from the germline V gene are LNHDA and SQIVND (reference sequence). The CDR3 loop spans 15 amino acids. V was clipped by 1 base and J by 0 bases, with 9 bases between them. The DNA for the CDR3 is TGTGCCAGTAGTATAGGGGACGGGTACCAAGAGACCCAGTACTTC. It is translated as CASSIGDGYQETQYF.

The chain joins TRBV20-1 to TRBJ1-6; D unresolved. The CDR3 spans 19 residues. Looked up from germline, CDR1 is DFQATT and CDR2 is SNEGSKA (reference sequence). V lost 1 base and J 0 bases, leaving 19 bases between the germline ends. The CDR3 here is CSARVSSGSGISYNSPLHF. The DNA of the CDR3 is TGCAGTGCTAGAGTCTCGAGCGGATCGGGGATCTCCTATAATTCACCCCTCCACTTT.